Listed here are 26 T cell receptor beta chains from one sample, sequenced in a study of T cell repertoires in cytomegalovirus infection. TCRdb redid the calling of the reads with MiXCR, one entry per CDR3 protein. The repertoire holds 630,000 or so distinct CDR3 sequences, with less than 25% as singletons. Sequencing was done on a sample of CD8+ T cells from PBMCs. Receptors were obtained from a human donor in good health (CMV status not recorded). Some clones in this sample may be carry-over from other donors' samples.

This clonotype was counted ten times or more. The V call is TRBV7-2, the J call TRBJ2-2, with 8 bases identical to TRBD1. The germline CDR1 and CDR2 sequences are SGHTA and FQGNSA. V shed 6 bases and J 4 bases; nucleotides not matched to a gene: 7. This CDR3 contains 15 residues. The CDR3 nucleotides read TGTGCCAGCAGGATAAGGACAGGGACCACCGGGGAGCTGTTTTTT. It is translated as CASRIRTGTTGELFF. Full variable domain (remainder filled in from reference TRBV7-2 and TRBJ2-2): GAGVSQSPSNKVTEKGKDVELRCDPISGHTALYWYRQSLGQGLEFLIYFQGNSAPDKSGLPSDRFSAERTGGSVSTLTIQRTQQEDSAVYLCASRIRTGTTGELFFGEGSRLTVL.

This chain links TRBV7-8 with TRBJ1-1; no firm D call. The ends were cut back, 0 bases at V and 2 bases at J, with 10 bases in the middle. The CDR3 covers 15 residues. Looked up from germline, CDR1 is SGHVS and CDR2 is FQNEAQ. CDR3 protein: CASSLAYGKNTEAFF. The CDR3 DNA is TGTGCCAGCAGCTTAGCTTATGGGAAAAACACTGAAGCTTTCTTT.

This clonotype has at least ten counts. The chain links TRBV6-2 or TRBV6-3 to TRBJ2-5; D is unresolved. The CDR3 contains 13 residues. V lost 4 bases and J lost 2, with 8 bases in between. From germline, CDR1 is MNHEY and CDR2 SVGEGT. Written as DNA, the CDR3 is TGTGCCAGCAGTTTGAGTCGGCAAGAGACCCAGTACTTC. Its translation is CASSLSRQETQYF.

Only a few counts were recorded for this clonotype. The V gene is TRBV6-5, the J gene TRBJ1-1, with D hard to call. The CDR3 sequence is 13 residues long. CDR1 is MNHEY and CDR2 is SVGAGI in the germline V gene. Deletions cut 1 base from V and 1 base from J, with 4 bases between. This CDR3 reads CASSYYPNTEAFF. CDR3 DNA sequence: TGTGCCAGCAGTTACTACCCGAACACTGAAGCTTTCTTT.

V and J are TRBV5-1 and TRBJ2-2, with D perhaps given as TRBD1 or TRBD2 (5 bases each). CDR3 length: 13 residues. Trimming took off 6 bases at V and 7 bases at J, with 13 bases between the two ends. Germline CDR1 SGHRS, CDR2 YFSETQ. The DNA for the CDR3 is TGCGCCAGCATGTGGGGGAGTGGCGGGGAGCTGTTTTTT. It specifies CASMWGSGGELFF.

This clonotype came up a few times. One end of the junction does not line up with germline, which may come from a read error. The chain has TRBV7-6 and TRBJ1-1; a possible D gene is TRBD1 (6 bases). The CDR3 sequence is 13 residues long. Germline loops: CDR1 SGHVS, CDR2 FNYEAQ. CDR3 residues: CASSHREGTEAFF. CDR3 sequence (DNA): TGTGCTAGCAGCCACAGGGAGGGGACTGAAGCTTTCTTT.

The V and J genes are TRBV6-2 or TRBV6-3 and TRBJ2-7; 7 nucleotides match TRBD2. The ends lost 6 bases at V and 0 bases at J; junction bases unmatched: 5. Germline CDR1 MNHEY, CDR2 SVGEGT. The CDR3 covers 14 residues. Here the CDR3 DNA reads TGTGCCAGCAGCCACGGGACTAACTCCTACGAGCAGTACGTC. Its translation is CASSHGTNSYEQYV.

This clonotype appeared many times. Here the CDR3 reads CSARDSTYNEQFF. The CDR3 DNA follows: TGCAGTGCTAGAGATTCAACCTACAATGAGCAGTTCTTC. The V call is TRBV20-1, the J call TRBJ2-1; D is uncertain. This CDR3 is 13 amino acids long. Deletions cut 0 bases from V and 2 bases from J, with 5 bases between. Per germline, CDR1 DFQATT and CDR2 SNEGSKA (reference sequence).

Only a few counts were recorded for this clonotype. The rearrangement links TRBV5-6 to TRBJ2-1; 11 nucleotides align to TRBD2. With V trimmed by 4 bases and J by 3 bases, 9 bases remained unmatched. The CDR3 spans 17 residues. Per germline, CDR1 SGHDT and CDR2 YYEEEE. The CDR3 is CASSVPGLAEVYNEQFF. CDR3 coding DNA: TGTGCCAGCAGCGTCCCGGGACTAGCGGAGGTCTACAATGAGCAGTTCTTC.

Turning to this clonotype: Since a much larger clone is just one base distant, this may be a read error. CDR3 sequence: CASGFSMDRGVYSPLHF. The CDR3 DNA follows: TGTGCTAGTGGTTTTTCCATGGACAGGGGTGTCTACTCACCCCTCCACTTT. The chain recombines TRBV12-5 with TRBJ1-6; 9 bases fit TRBD1. There are 17 residues in the CDR3. Germline assignment: CDR1 LGHNT and CDR2 FRNRAP. V dropped 3 bases and J dropped 10; count of bases not matched to a gene: 13.

This clonotype was counted at least ten times. The chain employs TRBV12-3 or TRBV12-4 and TRBJ2-1; tentative D call: TRBD1 (5 bases). The germline V and J ends were trimmed by 3 bases and 6 bases, with 9 bases remaining between them. The CDR3 length is 13 residues. For the CDR3, the DNA is TGTGCCAGCAGTTTGTTGGGGCGCAATGAGCAGTTCTTC. Translation: CASSLLGRNEQFF.

This rearrangement joins TRBV6-5 to TRBJ1-5, with D possibly TRBD1 on 6 matching bases. The CDR3 has 12 residues. CDR1 is MNHEY, CDR2 SVGAGI, per germline. Trimming cost V 8 bases and J 7 bases, with 12 bases left between them. CDR3 amino acids: CASGKGGQPQHF. In DNA form, the CDR3 reads TGTGCCAGCGGAAAGGGGGGACAGCCCCAGCATTTT.

The chain uses TRBV20-1 and TRBJ2-2, with D hard to call. Germline CDR1 DFQATT, CDR2 SNEGSKA (reference sequence). The CDR3 extends over 12 amino acids. Trimming took 4 bases from V and 4 from J, leaving 7 bases between them. The CDR3 sequence is CSATRTTGELFF. CDR3 bases: TGCAGTGCTACTAGAACCACCGGGGAGCTGTTTTTT.

The chain combines TRBV12-3 or TRBV12-4 with TRBJ2-7, with 9 nucleotides matching TRBD1. The CDR3 has 15 amino acids. Trimming took 3 bases from V and 4 from J; bases not matched to a gene: 7. The CDR3 reads CASSFLGTGTYEQYV. The CDR3 DNA reads TGTGCCAGCAGTTTTCTCGGGACAGGGACATACGAGCAGTACGTC.

This clonotype was detected many times. This chain links TRBV28 with TRBJ2-2; 9 nucleotides agree with TRBD1. After removal of 5 bases from V and 4 bases from J, the junction contained 5 bases not matched to a gene. Germline CDR1 reads MDHEN; CDR2 reads SYDVKM. The CDR3 covers 15 residues. The CDR3 coding sequence is TGTGCCAGCAGTATAACAGGGGGCAGCACCGGGGAGCTGTTTTTT. Translation gives CASSITGGSTGELFF.

This clonotype was seen a handful of times. The gene calls are TRBV2 and TRBJ1-1; D gene unclear. This CDR3 spans 12 amino acids. The germline V gene encodes CDR1 SNHLY and CDR2 FYNNEI. V was trimmed by 6 bases and J by 4 bases, leaving 9 bases between them. This CDR3 reads CASRGSATEAFF. The DNA of the CDR3 is TGTGCCAGCAGAGGTTCGGCCACTGAAGCTTTCTTT.

This clonotype appeared a few times. The chain joins TRBV27 to TRBJ2-7, with TRBD2 matching over 8 bases. The V segment lost 8 bases and the J segment 3 bases; nucleotides outside the gene matches: 6. The germline gives CDR1 MNHEY, CDR2 SMNVEV (reference sequence). The CDR3 has 13 amino acids. The CDR3 region has the DNA TGTGCCAGCGGAGCGGGGGCCAACTACGAGCAGTACTTC. It codes for CASGAGANYEQYF.

About this clonotype itself: A much larger clone is a single base away; this may be a read error. This sequence joins TRBV7-4 and TRBJ2-7, with TRBD1 matching over 11 bases. CDR3 length: 15 residues. Germline V gives CDR1 SGHVT, CDR2 SQSDAQ. The CDR3 sequence is CANSFRDRGAYEQYF. For the CDR3, the DNA is TGTGCCAACAGCTTCCGGGACAGGGGGGCATACGAGCAGTACTTC.

This clonotype came up a few times. The V and J genes are TRBV7-9 and TRBJ1-2; 9 nucleotides line up with TRBD1. The germline gives CDR1 SEHNR, CDR2 FQNEAQ (reference sequence). The length of the CDR3 is 16 residues. V lost 5 bases to trimming and J lost 7 bases; unmatched junction nucleotides: 14. CDR3 protein: CASSQDRGTLLGGYTF. CDR3 coding DNA: TGTGCCAGCAGCCAGGACAGGGGAACCCTTTTGGGTGGCTACACCTTC.

This clonotype was observed a few times. The chain employs TRBV5-4 and TRBJ2-5, with 9 positions matching TRBD1. Trimming removed 2 bases from V and 2 bases from J; junction bases left unmatched: 4. The CDR3 has 15 residues. Germline-derived CDR1 and CDR2 are SGHNT and YYREEE (reference sequence). CDR3 coding DNA: TGTGCCAGCAGCTTCGGACAGGGGATGCAAGAGACCCAGTACTTC. This sequence encodes CASSFGQGMQETQYF. The full variable domain, completed using reference TRBV5-4 and TRBJ2-5, is ETGVTQSPTHLIKTRGQQVTLRCSSQSGHNTVSWYQQALGQGPQFIFQYYREEENGRGNFPPRFSGLQFPNYSSELNVNALELDDSALYLCASSFGQGMQETQYFGPGTRLLVL.

As to this clonotype: This may be a read error, as it is one base from a much larger clone. V usage is TRBV19 and J usage is TRBJ2-3; tentatively, D is TRBD1 (5 bases). The length of the CDR3 is 14 residues. Germline-derived CDR1 and CDR2 are LNHDA and SQIVND (reference sequence). Written as DNA, the CDR3 is TGTGCCAGTAGTCTTAGACAGCGCACAGATACGCAGAATTTT. This gives the protein CASSLRQRTDTQNF.

The chain links TRBV11-1 to TRBJ2-7; 8 bases align to TRBD1. The CDR3 extends over 15 amino acids. Trimming at V came to 5 bases and at J to 3 bases, leaving 9 bases not matched to a gene. CDR1 is SGHAT and CDR2 is FQDESV in the germline V gene (reference sequence). CDR3 coding DNA: TGTGCCAGCAGCAATACCCGGACAGGGCGCTACGAGCAGTACTTC. This codes for CASSNTRTGRYEQYF.

This clonotype came up a few times. The chain carries TRBV12-5 and TRBJ2-1; 12 bases line up with TRBD1. Germline CDR1 and CDR2: LGHNT and FRNRAP. J gave up 0 bases and V 5 bases, and 8 bases lay outside the gene matches. The CDR3 extends over 18 amino acids. CDR3 sequence: CASGDGTGGAGSYNEQFF. CDR3 sequence (DNA): TGTGCTAGTGGTGACGGGACAGGGGGCGCCGGCTCCTACAATGAGCAGTTCTTC.

Only a few counts were recorded for this clonotype. The chain combines TRBV20-1 with TRBJ1-2, with D unresolved. Trimming took 0 bases from V and 2 from J, leaving 13 bases between them. The germline CDR1 and CDR2 sequences are DFQATT and SNEGSKA (reference sequence). The CDR3 has 15 amino acids. The CDR3 coding sequence is TGCAGTGCTAGAGATCCCAACAGCGCGAACTATGGCTACACCTTC. It translates to CSARDPNSANYGYTF.

The rearrangement joins TRBV28 to TRBJ1-2; D uncertain. This CDR3 contains 16 residues. The V gene lost 1 base and the J gene lost 4 bases, with 16 bases spanning the gap. Germline values: CDR1 MDHEN, CDR2 SYDVKM. The chain's CDR3 is CASSLYSRLHFYGYTF. The CDR3 bases are TGTGCCAGCAGTTTATATAGTCGGCTCCACTTCTATGGCTACACCTTC.

This clonotype has just a few counts. The chain has TRBV29-1 and TRBJ2-1; tentative D call: TRBD2 (7 bases). Germline CDR1 SQVTM, CDR2 ANQGSEA. This CDR3 spans 14 amino acids. V lost 7 bases and J lost 2, with 15 bases in between. CDR3 amino acids: CSAAGGLAYNEQFF. The CDR3 bases are TGCAGCGCCGCCGGGGGGCTCGCCTACAATGAGCAGTTCTTC.